This TCR beta chain was sequenced in a study of blood T cell repertoires in COVID-19. The wider study: Italy, Spain and the United States were the sources of the convalescent and acute COVID-19 samples. In each case, the material was cDNA or gDNA derived from T cells, B-cell-depleted T cells, or PBMCs.

The ends lost 3 bases at V and 1 base at J; junction bases unmatched: 6. This CDR3 is built from 16 residues. Germline V lookup: CDR1 SGHRS, CDR2 YFSETQ. The authors' processing: Reference gene primers were amplified, and this amplification served to estimate nucleated cell counts. Sequencing used immunoSEQ multiplex PCR; TCRdb keeps in-frame clones, though not all of them. Clone size and V and J calls were adopted from that table, with D and trimming inferred from the DNA. Here the sample spans around 70,000 clones, 65% to 90% being singletons. This clone has a single count. The clonotype was recovered from a man older than 75 with acute or convalescent COVID-19. This rearrangement joins TRBV5-1 to TRBJ1-1; 10 nucleotides align to TRBD1. Specimen: peripheral blood. The chain's CDR3 is CASSSRQGAGNTEAFF. The DNA of the CDR3 is TGCGCCAGCAGCTCGAGACAGGGGGCGGGGAACACTGAAGCTTTCTTT.